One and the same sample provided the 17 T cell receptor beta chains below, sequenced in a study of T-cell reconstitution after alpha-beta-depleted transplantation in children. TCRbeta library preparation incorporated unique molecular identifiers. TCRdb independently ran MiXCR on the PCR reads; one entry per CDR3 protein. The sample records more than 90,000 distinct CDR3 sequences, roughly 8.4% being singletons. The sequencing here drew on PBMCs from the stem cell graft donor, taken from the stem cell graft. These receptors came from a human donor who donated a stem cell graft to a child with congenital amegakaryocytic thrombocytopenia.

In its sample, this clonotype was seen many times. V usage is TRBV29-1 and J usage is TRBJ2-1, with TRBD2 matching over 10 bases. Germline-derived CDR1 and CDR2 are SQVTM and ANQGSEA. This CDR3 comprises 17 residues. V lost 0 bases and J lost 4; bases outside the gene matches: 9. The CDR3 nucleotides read TGCAGCGTTGAAGATCTTCAGCGGACTAGCGGATACAATGAGCAGTTCTTC. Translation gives CSVEDLQRTSGYNEQFF.

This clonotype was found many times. The CDR3 here is CASSYSADTEAFF. For the CDR3, the DNA is TGTGCCAGCAGTTACTCTGCCGACACTGAAGCTTTCTTT. The V gene is TRBV6-5, the J gene TRBJ1-1; D call uncertain. The CDR3 runs to 13 residues. Trimming stripped 0 bases from V and 3 bases from J, with 5 bases between. Germline V gives CDR1 MNHEY, CDR2 SVGAGI.

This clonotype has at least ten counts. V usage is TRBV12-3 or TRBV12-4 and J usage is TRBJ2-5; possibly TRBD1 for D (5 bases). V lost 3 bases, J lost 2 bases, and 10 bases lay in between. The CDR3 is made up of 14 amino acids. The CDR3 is CASSFQGHQETQYF. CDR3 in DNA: TGTGCCAGCAGTTTTCAGGGTCATCAAGAGACCCAGTACTTC.

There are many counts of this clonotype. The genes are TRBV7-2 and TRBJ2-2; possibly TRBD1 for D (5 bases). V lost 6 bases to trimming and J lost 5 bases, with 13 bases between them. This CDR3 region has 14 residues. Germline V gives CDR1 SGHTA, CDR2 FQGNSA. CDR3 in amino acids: CASRYQGSTGELFF. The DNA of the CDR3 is TGTGCCAGCAGATATCAGGGTAGTACCGGGGAGCTGTTTTTT. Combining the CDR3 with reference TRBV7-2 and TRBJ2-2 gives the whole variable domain GAGVSQSPSNKVTEKGKDVELRCDPISGHTALYWYRQSLGQGLEFLIYFQGNSAPDKSGLPSDRFSAERTGGSVSTLTIQRTQQEDSAVYLCASRYQGSTGELFFGEGSRLTVL.

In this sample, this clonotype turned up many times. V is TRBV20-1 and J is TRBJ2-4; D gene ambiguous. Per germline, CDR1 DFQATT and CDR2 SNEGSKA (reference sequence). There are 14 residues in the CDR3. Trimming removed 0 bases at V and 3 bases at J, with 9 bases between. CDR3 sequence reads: CSARDTQLKNIQYF. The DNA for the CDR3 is TGCAGTGCTAGAGACACACAGCTCAAAAACATTCAGTACTTC.

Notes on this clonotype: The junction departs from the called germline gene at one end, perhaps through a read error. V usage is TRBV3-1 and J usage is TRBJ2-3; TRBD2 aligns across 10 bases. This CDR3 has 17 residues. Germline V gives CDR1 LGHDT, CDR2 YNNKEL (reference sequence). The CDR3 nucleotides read TGTGCCTGCAGCCCATCGGGTAGCGGGGGGTACTTGGATACGCAGTATTTT. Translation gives CACSPSGSGGYLDTQYF.

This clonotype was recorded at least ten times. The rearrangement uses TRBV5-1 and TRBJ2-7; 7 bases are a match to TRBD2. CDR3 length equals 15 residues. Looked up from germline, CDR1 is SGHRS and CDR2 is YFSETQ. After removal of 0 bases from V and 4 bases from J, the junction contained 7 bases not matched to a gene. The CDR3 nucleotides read TGCGCCAGCAGCTTGGCGGCGGGAGATCGATACGAGCAGTACTTC. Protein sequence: CASSLAAGDRYEQYF.

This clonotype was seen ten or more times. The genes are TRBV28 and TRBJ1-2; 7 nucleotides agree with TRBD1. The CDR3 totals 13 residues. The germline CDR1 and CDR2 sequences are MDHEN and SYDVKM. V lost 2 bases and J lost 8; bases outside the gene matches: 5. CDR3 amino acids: CASSLDREGGYTF. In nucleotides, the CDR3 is TGTGCCAGCAGTTTAGACAGGGAAGGAGGCTACACCTTC.

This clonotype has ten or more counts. CDR3 nucleotide sequence: TGTGCCAGCAGCGTAGGGGCGGGGGGCTACAATGAGCAGTTCTTC. Protein: CASSVGAGGYNEQFF. This rearrangement joins TRBV7-2 to TRBJ2-1; 8 positions agree with TRBD2. V was pared by 5 bases and J by 3 bases, with 6 bases of the junction left unmatched. Germline CDR1 and CDR2: SGHTA and FQGNSA. The CDR3 is made up of 15 amino acids.

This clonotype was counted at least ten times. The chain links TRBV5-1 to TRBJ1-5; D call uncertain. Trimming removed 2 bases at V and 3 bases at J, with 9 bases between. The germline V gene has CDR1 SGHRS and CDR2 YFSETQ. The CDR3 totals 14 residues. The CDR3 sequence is CASSLGGNNQPQHF. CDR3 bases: TGCGCCAGCAGCTTAGGCGGAAACAATCAGCCCCAGCATTTT.

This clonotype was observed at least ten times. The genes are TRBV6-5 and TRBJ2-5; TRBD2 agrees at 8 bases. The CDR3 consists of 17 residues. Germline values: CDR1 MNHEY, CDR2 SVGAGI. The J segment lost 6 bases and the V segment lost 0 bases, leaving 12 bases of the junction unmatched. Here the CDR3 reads CASSYSIRSGGGKTQYF. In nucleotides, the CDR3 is TGTGCCAGCAGTTACTCGATTCGTTCGGGAGGGGGGAAGACCCAGTACTTC.

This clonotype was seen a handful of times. CDR3 protein: CAIDPRQAGTGELFF. The CDR3 DNA sequence: TGTGCCATAGACCCGAGACAGGCGGGCACCGGGGAGCTGTTTTTT. The rearrangement joins TRBV24-1 to TRBJ2-2; the D gene is possibly TRBD1 (6 bases). The CDR3 has 15 amino acids. V lost 11 bases to trimming and J lost 4 bases, with 19 bases between them. CDR1 and CDR2 from the germline V gene are KGHDR and SFDVKD.

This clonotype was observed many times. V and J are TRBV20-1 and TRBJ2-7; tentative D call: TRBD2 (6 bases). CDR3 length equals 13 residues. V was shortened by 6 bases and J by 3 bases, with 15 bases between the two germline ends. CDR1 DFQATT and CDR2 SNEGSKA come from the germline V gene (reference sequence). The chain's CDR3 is CSARGLTNYEQYF. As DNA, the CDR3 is TGCAGTGCCCGTGGACTAACTAACTACGAGCAGTACTTC.

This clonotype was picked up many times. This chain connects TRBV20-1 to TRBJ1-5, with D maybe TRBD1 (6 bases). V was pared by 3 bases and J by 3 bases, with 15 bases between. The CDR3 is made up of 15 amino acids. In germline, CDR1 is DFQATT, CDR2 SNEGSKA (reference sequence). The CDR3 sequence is CSARGHGRVNQPQHF. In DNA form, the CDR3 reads TGCAGTGCTAGGGGACACGGCAGGGTCAATCAGCCCCAGCATTTT.

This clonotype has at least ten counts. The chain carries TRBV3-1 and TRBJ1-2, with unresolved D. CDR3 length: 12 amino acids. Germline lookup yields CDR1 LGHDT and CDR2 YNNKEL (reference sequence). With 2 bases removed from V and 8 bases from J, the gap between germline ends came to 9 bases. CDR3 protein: CASSQFMEGYTF. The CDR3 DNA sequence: TGTGCCAGCAGCCAATTTATGGAGGGCTACACCTTC.

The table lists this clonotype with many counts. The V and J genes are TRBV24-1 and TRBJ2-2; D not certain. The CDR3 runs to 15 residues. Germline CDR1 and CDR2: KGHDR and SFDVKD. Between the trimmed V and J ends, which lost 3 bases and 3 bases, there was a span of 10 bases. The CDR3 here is CATSDPKRDTGELFF. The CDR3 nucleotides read TGTGCCACCAGTGATCCAAAAAGGGACACCGGGGAGCTGTTTTTT.

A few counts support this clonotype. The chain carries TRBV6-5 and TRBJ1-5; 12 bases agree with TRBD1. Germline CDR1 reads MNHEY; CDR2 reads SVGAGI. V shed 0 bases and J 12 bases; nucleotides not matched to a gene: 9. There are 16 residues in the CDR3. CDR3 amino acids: CASSYSGTGGEGGQHF. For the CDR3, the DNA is TGTGCCAGCAGTTACTCAGGGACAGGGGGCGAAGGCGGCCAGCATTTT.